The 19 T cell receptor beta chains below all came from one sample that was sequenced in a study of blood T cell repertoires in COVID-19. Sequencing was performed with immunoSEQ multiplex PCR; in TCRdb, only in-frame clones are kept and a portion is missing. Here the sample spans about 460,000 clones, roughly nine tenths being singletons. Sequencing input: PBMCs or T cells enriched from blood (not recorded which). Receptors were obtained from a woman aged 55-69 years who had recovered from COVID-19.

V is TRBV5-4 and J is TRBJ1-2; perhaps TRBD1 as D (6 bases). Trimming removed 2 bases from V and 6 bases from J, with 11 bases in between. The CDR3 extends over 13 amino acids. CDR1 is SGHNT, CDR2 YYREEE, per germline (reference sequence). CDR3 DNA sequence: TGTGCCAGCAGCTTAACAGGGATGGATGGCTACACCTTC. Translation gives CASSLTGMDGYTF.

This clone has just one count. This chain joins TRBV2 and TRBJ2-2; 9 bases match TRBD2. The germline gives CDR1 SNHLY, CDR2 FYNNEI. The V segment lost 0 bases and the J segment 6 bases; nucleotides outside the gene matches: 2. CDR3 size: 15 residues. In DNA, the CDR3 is TGTGCCAGCAGTGAAGCAAGGACTAGCGCCGGGGAGCTGTTTTTT. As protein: CASSEARTSAGELFF.

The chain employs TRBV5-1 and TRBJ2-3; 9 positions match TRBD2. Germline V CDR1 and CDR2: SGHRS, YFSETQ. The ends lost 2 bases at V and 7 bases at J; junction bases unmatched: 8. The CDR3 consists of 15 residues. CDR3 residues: CASSLGSGGRNTQYF. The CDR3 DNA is TGCGCCAGCAGCTTAGGAAGCGGGGGGCGGAATACGCAGTATTTT.

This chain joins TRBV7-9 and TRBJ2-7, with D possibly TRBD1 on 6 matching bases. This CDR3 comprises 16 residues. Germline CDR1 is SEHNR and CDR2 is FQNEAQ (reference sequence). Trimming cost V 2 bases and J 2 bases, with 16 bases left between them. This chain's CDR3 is CASSLKTGRDPYEQYF. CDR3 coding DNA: TGTGCCAGCAGCTTAAAGACAGGAAGGGACCCCTACGAGCAGTACTTC.

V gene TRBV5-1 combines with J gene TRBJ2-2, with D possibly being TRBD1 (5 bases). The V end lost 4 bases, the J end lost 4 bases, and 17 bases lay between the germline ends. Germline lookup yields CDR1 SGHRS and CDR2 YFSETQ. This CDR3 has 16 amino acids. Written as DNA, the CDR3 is TGCGCCAGCAGCCCCAAGCCGCATGGGGCCACCGGGGAGCTGTTTTTT. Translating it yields CASSPKPHGATGELFF.

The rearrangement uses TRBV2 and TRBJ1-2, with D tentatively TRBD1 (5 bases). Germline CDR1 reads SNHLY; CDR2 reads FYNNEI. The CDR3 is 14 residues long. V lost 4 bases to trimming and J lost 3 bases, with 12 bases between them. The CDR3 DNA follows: TGTGCCAGCAGTGCTAGGGGTAGGGACTATGGCTACACCTTC. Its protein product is CASSARGRDYGYTF.

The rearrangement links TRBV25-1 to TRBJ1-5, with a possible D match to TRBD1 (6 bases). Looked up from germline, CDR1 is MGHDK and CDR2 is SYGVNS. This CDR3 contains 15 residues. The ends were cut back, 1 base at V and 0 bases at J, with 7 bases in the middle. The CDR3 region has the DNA TGTGCCAGCAGTGAATCGGGACATAGCAATCAGCCCCAGCATTTT. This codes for CASSESGHSNQPQHF.

CDR3 region: CASSILLGGDTQYF. The CDR3 DNA sequence: TGTGCCAGTAGTATACTACTTGGAGGGGATACGCAGTATTTT. The rearrangement links TRBV19 to TRBJ2-3, with D perhaps matching TRBD2 (6 bases). The V gene's germline CDR1 is LNHDA and CDR2 SQIVND (reference sequence). The CDR3 has 14 residues. V was trimmed by 2 bases and J by 6 bases, leaving 12 bases between them.

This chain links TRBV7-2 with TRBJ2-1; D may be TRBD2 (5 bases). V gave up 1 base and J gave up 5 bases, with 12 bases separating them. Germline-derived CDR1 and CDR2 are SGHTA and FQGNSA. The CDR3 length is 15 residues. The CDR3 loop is CASSLESGTHNEQFF. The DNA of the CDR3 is TGTGCCAGCAGCTTAGAGAGCGGCACCCACAATGAGCAGTTCTTC.

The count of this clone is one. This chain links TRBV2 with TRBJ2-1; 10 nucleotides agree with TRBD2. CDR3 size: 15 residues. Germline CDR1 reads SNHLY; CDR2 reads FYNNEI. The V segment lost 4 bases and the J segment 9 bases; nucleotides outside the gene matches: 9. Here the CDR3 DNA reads TGTGCCAGCAGTGGGTCCGGACTAGCGGTTGGTGAGCAGTTCTTC. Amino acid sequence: CASSGSGLAVGEQFF.

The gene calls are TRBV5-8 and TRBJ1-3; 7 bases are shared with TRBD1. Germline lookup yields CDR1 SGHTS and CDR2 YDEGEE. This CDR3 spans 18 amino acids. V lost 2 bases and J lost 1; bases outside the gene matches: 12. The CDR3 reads CASSFNSRTGPSGNTIYF. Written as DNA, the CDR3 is TGTGCCAGCAGCTTTAACTCGAGGACAGGCCCTTCTGGAAACACCATATATTTT.

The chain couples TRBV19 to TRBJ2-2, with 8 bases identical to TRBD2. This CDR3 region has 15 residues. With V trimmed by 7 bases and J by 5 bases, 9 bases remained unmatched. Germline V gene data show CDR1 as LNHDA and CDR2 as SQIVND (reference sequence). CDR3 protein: CASTLGLALTGELFF. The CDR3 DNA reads TGTGCCAGTACCCTAGGACTAGCTTTGACCGGGGAGCTGTTTTTT.

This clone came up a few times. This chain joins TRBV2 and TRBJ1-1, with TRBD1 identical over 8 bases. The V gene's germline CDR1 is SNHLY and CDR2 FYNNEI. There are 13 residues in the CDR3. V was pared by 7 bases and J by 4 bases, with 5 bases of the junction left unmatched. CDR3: CASTPDRATEAFF. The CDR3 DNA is TGTGCCAGCACCCCGGACAGGGCCACTGAAGCTTTCTTT.

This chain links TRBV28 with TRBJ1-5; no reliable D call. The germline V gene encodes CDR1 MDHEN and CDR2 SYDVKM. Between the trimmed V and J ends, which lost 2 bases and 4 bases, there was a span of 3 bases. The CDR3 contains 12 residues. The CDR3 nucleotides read TGTGCCAGCAGTTTACCTAATCAGCCCCAGCATTTT. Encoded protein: CASSLPNQPQHF.

The CDR3 DNA is TGTGCCAGCAGTTTTGCGGGGAACACCGGGGAGCTGTTTTTT. Translation gives CASSFAGNTGELFF. This sequence joins TRBV28 and TRBJ2-2, with a tentative D call TRBD2 (5 bases). This CDR3 spans 14 amino acids. The V end was cut by 3 bases, the J end by 1 base, with 6 bases between. Germline CDR1 and CDR2: MDHEN and SYDVKM.

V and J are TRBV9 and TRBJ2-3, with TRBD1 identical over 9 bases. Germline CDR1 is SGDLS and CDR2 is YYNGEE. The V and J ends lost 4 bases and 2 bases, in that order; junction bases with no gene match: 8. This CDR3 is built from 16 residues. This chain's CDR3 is CASSPPGTGLTDTQYF. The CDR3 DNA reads TGTGCCAGCAGCCCCCCCGGGACAGGGCTCACAGATACGCAGTATTTT.

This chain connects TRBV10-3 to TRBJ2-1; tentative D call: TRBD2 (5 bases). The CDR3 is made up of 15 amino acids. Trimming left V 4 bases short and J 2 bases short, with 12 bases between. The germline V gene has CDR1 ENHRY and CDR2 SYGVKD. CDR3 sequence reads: CAISVTSTAYNEQFF. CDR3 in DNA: TGTGCCATCAGTGTTACTAGTACCGCCTACAATGAGCAGTTCTTC.

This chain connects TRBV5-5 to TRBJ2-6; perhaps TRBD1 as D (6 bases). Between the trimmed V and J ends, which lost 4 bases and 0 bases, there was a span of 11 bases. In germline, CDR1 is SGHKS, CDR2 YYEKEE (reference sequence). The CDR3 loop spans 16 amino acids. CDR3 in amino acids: CASSPGVSSGANVLTF. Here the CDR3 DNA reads TGTGCCAGCAGCCCAGGGGTGAGCTCTGGGGCCAACGTCCTGACTTTC.

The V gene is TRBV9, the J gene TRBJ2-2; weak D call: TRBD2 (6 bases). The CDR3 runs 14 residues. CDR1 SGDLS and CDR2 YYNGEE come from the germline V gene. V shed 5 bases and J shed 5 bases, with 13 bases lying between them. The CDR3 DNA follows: TGTGCCAGCAGGCCTAGCGATCGGACCGGGGAGCTGTTTTTT. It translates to CASRPSDRTGELFF.